This T cell receptor (beta chain) was identified in a study of shared clonotypes between healthy human individuals. The CDR3 is made up of 15 amino acids. Losses at the gene ends were 3 bases for V and 2 bases for J; bases not matched to a gene: 5. The germline V gene encodes CDR1 MNHEY and CDR2 SVGAGI. Some clones are missing from TCRdb's copy, which holds only in-frame ones; the method was immunoSEQ multiplex PCR. In the table there are about 1.5 million clones, 95% to 99% of which are singletons. The chain uses TRBV6-5 and TRBJ2-3; TRBD2 matches at 7 bases. This clonotype was obtained from a man aged 25 to 40 in good health. Sequencing was done on a sample of naive CD4+ T cells sorted from blood. Subset described: CD45RA+ positively selected. The CDR3 sequence: CASSYASGTTDTQYF. The CDR3, as DNA: TGTGCCAGCAGTTATGCTAGCGGAACCACAGATACGCAGTATTTT.